One sample yielded the 9 T cell receptor beta chains listed below, sequenced in a study of T-cell memory formation after mild COVID-19. TCRdb fed the 5' RACE reads into MiXCR, producing one record per CDR3 protein. The sample has 250,000 to 400,000 distinct CDR3 sequences, approximately 15% seen once; the top ten hold around 20%. What was sequenced was PBMCs or a T cell subset sorted from them (not recorded which). The source of these receptors is a man between 18 and 35 years old who had mild COVID-19 (a few samples of this study predate the infection). Cell type and time point are not known.

The chain has TRBV29-1 and TRBJ2-5; TRBD2 matches 11 bases. The CDR3 consists of 14 residues. CDR1 is SQVTM and CDR2 is ANQGSEA in the germline V gene. Germline trimming cut 8 bases from V and 1 base from J; bases unmatched to any gene: 6. The CDR3 region is CSSLAGGTQETQYF. The DNA of the CDR3 is TGCAGCTCGCTAGCGGGGGGCACCCAAGAGACCCAGTACTTC.

The chain recombines TRBV7-9 with TRBJ2-5, with 12 nucleotides matching TRBD2. Germline CDR1 is SEHNR and CDR2 is FQNEAQ (reference sequence). There are 15 residues in the CDR3. V trimming: 5 bases; J trimming: 5 bases; junction bases outside the gene matches: 6. CDR3 loop: CASSPRLAGVETQYF. In nucleotides, the CDR3 is TGTGCCAGCAGCCCGAGACTAGCGGGGGTGGAGACCCAGTACTTC. Variable domain in full (rest from reference TRBV7-9 and TRBJ2-5): DTGVSQNPRHKITKRGQNVTFRCDPISEHNRLYWYRQTLGQGPEFLTYFQNEAQLEKSRLLSDRFSAERPKGSFSTLEIQRTEQGDSAMYLCASSPRLAGVETQYFGPGTRLLVL.

J is TRBJ2-7 and V is TRBV5-1; D remains unclear. Germline CDR1 reads SGHRS; CDR2 reads YFSETQ. Trimming stripped 3 bases from V and 4 bases from J, with 8 bases between. The CDR3 covers 12 residues. The CDR3 sequence is CASSWWGYEQYF. The CDR3 nucleotides read TGCGCCAGCAGCTGGTGGGGATACGAGCAGTACTTC. Looking up the rest from reference TRBV5-1 and TRBJ2-7 gives the full variable domain: KAGVTQTPRYLIKTRGQQVTLSCSPISGHRSVSWYQQTPGQGLQFLFEYFSETQRNKGNFPGRFSGRQFSNSRSEMNVSTLELGDSALYLCASSWWGYEQYFGPGTRLTVT.

This clonotype was picked up a small number of times. This chain uses TRBV4-3 with TRBJ2-2; D is unclear. Between the trimmed V and J ends, which lost 4 bases and 7 bases, there was a span of 10 bases. Germline-derived CDR1 and CDR2 are LGHNA and YSLEER. The CDR3 is 13 amino acids. The chain's CDR3 is CASSPDSFGELFF. In nucleotides, the CDR3 is TGCGCCAGCAGCCCAGATTCGTTCGGGGAGCTGTTTTTT.

A few counts support this clonotype. The chain couples TRBV4-1 to TRBJ1-2, with TRBD1 identical over 7 bases. The V and J ends lost 4 bases and 8 bases, in that order; junction bases with no gene match: 10. CDR3 length: 14 amino acids. Germline V gene data show CDR1 as MGHRA and CDR2 as YSYEKL. The CDR3 DNA sequence: TGCGCCAGCAGCCCCACGACAGGGTCTGAAGGCTACACCTTC. Protein sequence: CASSPTTGSEGYTF.

V gene TRBV12-3 or TRBV12-4 combines with J gene TRBJ1-2; D not certain. This CDR3 contains 13 residues. V gave up 5 bases and J gave up 9 bases, with 16 bases separating them. The CDR3 region has the DNA TGTGCCAGCAGTCCAGACGCGGGGTATAGCTACACCTTC. The encoded protein is CASSPDAGYSYTF.

This clonotype has more than one count but fewer than ten. The genes are TRBV6-2 or TRBV6-3 and TRBJ1-2; perhaps TRBD1 as D (6 bases). The germline CDR1 and CDR2 sequences are MNHEY and SVGEGT. The V and J ends lost 5 bases and 6 bases respectively, with 16 bases between them. There are 14 residues in the CDR3. The CDR3 sequence is CASSASTGSHGYTF. Written as DNA, the CDR3 is TGTGCCAGCAGTGCTTCCACAGGGTCCCATGGCTACACCTTC.

This clonotype was seen a few times. This rearrangement joins TRBV12-3 or TRBV12-4 to TRBJ1-4; tentatively, D is TRBD1 (6 bases). The CDR3 is 15 residues long. Trimming took off 1 base at V and 3 bases at J, with 9 bases between the two ends. CDR3 bases: TGTGCCAGCAGTTTAGAGGGGGGCTCTAATGAAAAACTGTTTTTT. Its protein is CASSLEGGSNEKLFF.

This clonotype has only a few counts. The V and J genes are TRBV9 and TRBJ1-1; D possibly corresponds to TRBD1 (6 bases). The CDR3 sequence is 18 residues long. CDR1 and CDR2 (germline): SGDLS, YYNGEE. Deletions cut 3 bases from V and 0 bases from J, with 21 bases between. In DNA form, the CDR3 reads TGTGCCAGCAGCGCTCCCGAGGGGGGGACCCACTTGAACACTGAAGCTTTCTTT. It codes for CASSAPEGGTHLNTEAFF. The whole variable domain, filled in from reference TRBV9 and TRBJ1-1, reads DSGVTQTPKHLITATGQRVTLRCSPRSGDLSVYWYQQSLDQGLQFLIQYYNGEERAKGNILERFSAQQFPDLHSELNLSSLELGDSALYFCASSAPEGGTHLNTEAFFGQGTRLTVV.